This T cell receptor (beta chain) stems from a study of T cell responses to AZD1222 COVID-19 vaccine. The CDR3 has 16 amino acids. With V trimmed by 0 bases and J by 2 bases, 6 bases remained unmatched. CDR1 and CDR2 (germline): SGHRS, YFSETQ. Sequencing was performed with immunoSEQ multiplex PCR; in TCRdb, only in-frame clones are kept and a portion is missing. The top ten clones hold roughly 1% of a sample with roughly 200,000 clones, roughly 91% of them seen once. This chain uses TRBV5-1 with TRBJ2-7, with TRBD2 identical over 9 bases. This receptor was identified in an adult who received the MenACWY meningococcal vaccine as a control. This specimen consisted of peripheral blood, obtained 28 days after the second dose of the MenACWY control vaccine. CDR3 DNA sequence: TGCGCCAGCAGCTTGGAGCCTAGCGGGGTTCCCTACGAGCAGTACTTC. It specifies CASSLEPSGVPYEQYF.